Described below is a single T cell receptor beta chain sequence and its context. The antigen is not known. These data are taken from a study of cytomegalovirus exposure and HLA in healthy donors. Study-level information: Falling in the Caucasian-associated ancestry cluster were 80% to 90% of around 370 genotyped donors. Study-wide points: Most TCR sequences showed up rarely, but some public TCRs showed up in many donors. Immune exposure data for these donors was limited to CMV serostatus.

The study ran its PCR with 60 Vbeta and 13 Jbeta primers. Repertoires were generated with immunoSEQ multiplex PCR, while TCRdb's copy carries only in-frame clones and drops some. The data show approximately 120,000 clones, with about four fifths seen just once and about 2% held by the top ten. This TCR derives from a woman in her twenties or thirties in good health and CMV-seronegative. The sequencing sample was made of PBMCs.

CDR3 residues: CASSLRGDFNYNEQFF. The CDR3 DNA reads TGTGCCAGCAGCTTGCGCGGAGACTTTAACTACAATGAGCAGTTCTTC. This chain joins TRBV11-2 and TRBJ2-1; D gene unclear. The germline V gene has CDR1 SGHAT and CDR2 FQNNGV. This CDR3 contains 16 residues. V gave up 3 bases and J gave up 3 bases, with 15 bases separating them.